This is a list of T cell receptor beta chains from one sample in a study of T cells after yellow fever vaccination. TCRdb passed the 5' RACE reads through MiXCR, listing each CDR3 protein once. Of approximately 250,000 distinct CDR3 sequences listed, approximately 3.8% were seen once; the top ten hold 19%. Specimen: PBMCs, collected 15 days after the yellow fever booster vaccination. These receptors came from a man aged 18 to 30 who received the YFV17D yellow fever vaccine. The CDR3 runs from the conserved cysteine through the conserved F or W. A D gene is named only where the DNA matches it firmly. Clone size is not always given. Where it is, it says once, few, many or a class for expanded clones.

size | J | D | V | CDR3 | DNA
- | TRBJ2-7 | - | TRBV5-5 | CASSPRLATGEQYF | TGTGCCAGCAGCCCCCGACTGGCTACGGGCGAGCAGTACTTC
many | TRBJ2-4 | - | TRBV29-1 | CSVEVGGMLAKNIQYF | TGCAGCGTTGAAGTTGGCGGAATGCTAGCCAAAAACATTCAGTACTTC
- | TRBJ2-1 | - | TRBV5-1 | CASSLGSDPPGIPEQFF | TGCGCCAGCAGCTTGGGCTCAGATCCTCCCGGTATTCCTGAGCAGTTCTTC
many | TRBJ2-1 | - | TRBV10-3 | CAIRPSATKTDEQFF | TGTGCCATCAGACCAAGTGCTACAAAGACGGATGAGCAGTTCTTC
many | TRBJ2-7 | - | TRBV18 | CASSLTRGGPYEQYF | TGTGCCAGCTCACTCACCAGGGGAGGCCCCTACGAGCAGTACTTC
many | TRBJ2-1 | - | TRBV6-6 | CASRPSGIVNEQFF | TGTGCCAGCAGGCCCTCAGGGATCGTGAATGAGCAGTTCTTC
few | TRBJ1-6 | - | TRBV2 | CASERTNSPLHF | TGTGCCAGCGAGCGAACCAATTCACCCCTCCACTTT
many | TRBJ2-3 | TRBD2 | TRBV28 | CASPPLAGGLDTQYF | TGTGCCAGCCCCCCACTAGCGGGGGGGCTGGATACGCAGTATTTT
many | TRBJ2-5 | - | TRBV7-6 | CASSLSWSVWETQYF | TGTGCCAGCAGCTTAAGTTGGTCAGTTTGGGAGACCCAGTACTTC
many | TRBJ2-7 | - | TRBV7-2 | CASEGEGRYEQYF | TGTGCCAGCGAGGGGGAGGGACGGTACGAGCAGTACTTC
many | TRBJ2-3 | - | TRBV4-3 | CASSQDLGDTQYF | TGCGCCAGCAGCCAAGATCTCGGAGATACGCAGTATTTT
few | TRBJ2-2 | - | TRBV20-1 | CSAGPPGTGELFF | TGCAGTGCCGGTCCCCCAGGGACCGGGGAGCTGTTTTTT
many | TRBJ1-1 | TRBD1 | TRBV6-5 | CASSATGQGNTEAFF | TGTGCCAGCAGTGCTACGGGACAGGGAAACACTGAAGCTTTCTTT
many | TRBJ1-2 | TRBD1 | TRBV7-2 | CAAGRGLDYGYTF | TGTGCCGCAGGGAGGGGGCTCGACTATGGCTACACCTTC
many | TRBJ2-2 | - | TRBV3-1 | CATQQHTTGELFF | TGTGCCACCCAACAGCATACCACCGGGGAGCTGTTTTTT
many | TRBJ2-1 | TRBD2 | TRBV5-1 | CASLPSVRGGPTEQFF | TGCGCCAGCTTACCCTCCGTCCGCGGGGGGCCCACTGAGCAGTTCTTC
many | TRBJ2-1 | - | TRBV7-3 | CASSLTGVRQFF | TGTGCCAGCAGCTTAACAGGGGTGAGGCAGTTCTTC
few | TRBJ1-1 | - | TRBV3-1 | CASSQDQGTEAFF | TGTGCCAGCAGCCAAGATCAAGGGACTGAAGCTTTCTTT
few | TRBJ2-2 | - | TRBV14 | CASSLWTTNTGELFF | TGTGCCAGCAGCCTATGGACAACGAACACCGGGGAGCTGTTTTTT
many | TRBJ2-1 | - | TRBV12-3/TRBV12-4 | CASSLEAEGEQFF | TGTGCCAGCAGTTTAGAGGCCGAGGGTGAGCAGTTCTTC
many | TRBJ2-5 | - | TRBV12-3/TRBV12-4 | CASSLSGETQYF | TGTGCCAGCAGTTTAAGTGGAGAGACCCAGTACTTC
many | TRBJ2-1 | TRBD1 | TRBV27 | CASSVWGTGGPNEQFF | TGTGCCAGCAGTGTCTGGGGGACAGGGGGTCCCAATGAGCAGTTCTTC
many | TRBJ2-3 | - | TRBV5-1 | CASSLDGGATDTQYF | TGCGCCAGCAGCTTGGATGGGGGAGCCACAGATACGCAGTATTTT
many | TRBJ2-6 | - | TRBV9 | CASSRSSGANVLTF | TGTGCCAGCAGTCGTAGCTCTGGGGCCAACGTCCTGACTTTC
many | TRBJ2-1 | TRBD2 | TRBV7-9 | CASSSRLAGGSYNEQFF | TGTGCCAGCAGCTCAAGACTAGCGGGGGGGTCCTACAATGAGCAGTTCTTC
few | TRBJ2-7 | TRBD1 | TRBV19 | CASIKPGQKSYEQYF | TGTGCCAGTATCAAACCGGGACAGAAGTCCTACGAGCAGTACTTC
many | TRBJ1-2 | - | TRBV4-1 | CASSQAVPEVDYGYTF | TGCGCCAGCAGCCAAGCGGTGCCTGAGGTTGACTATGGCTACACCTTC
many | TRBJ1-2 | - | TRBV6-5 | CASTPMRDNYGYTF | TGTGCCAGCACCCCCATGCGGGACAACTATGGCTACACCTTC
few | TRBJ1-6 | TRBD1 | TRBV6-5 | CASSYLGTGGGKNSPLHF | TGTGCCAGCAGTTACCTAGGGACAGGGGGTGGAAAGAATTCACCCCTCCACTTT
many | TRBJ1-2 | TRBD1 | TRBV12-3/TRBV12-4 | CASSPQTGLLGYTF | TGTGCCAGCAGTCCACAGACAGGGCTCCTCGGCTACACCTTC
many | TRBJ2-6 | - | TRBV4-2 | CASSQEAGDGANVLTF | TGTGCCAGCAGCCAAGAAGCAGGGGACGGGGCCAACGTCCTGACTTTC
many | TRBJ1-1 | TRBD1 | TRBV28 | CASPSPGGTGLNLNTEAFF | TGTGCCAGCCCTTCACCGGGGGGGACAGGGTTAAACTTGAACACTGAAGCTTTCTTT
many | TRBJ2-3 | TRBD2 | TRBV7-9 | CASSSPPPSGAADTQYF | TGTGCCAGCAGCTCGCCACCCCCTAGCGGTGCTGCGGATACGCAGTATTTT
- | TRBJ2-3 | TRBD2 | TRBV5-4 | CASSLSLAGTDTQYF | TGTGCCAGCAGCCTGTCCCTAGCGGGCACAGATACGCAGTATTTT
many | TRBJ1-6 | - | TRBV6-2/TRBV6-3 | CASSYLLSGVYNSPLHF | TGTGCCAGCAGTTACCTCCTCTCCGGCGTCTATAATTCACCCCTCCACTTT
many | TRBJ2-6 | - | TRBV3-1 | CASSRGGAGANVLTF | TGTGCCAGCTCTCGAGGGGGGGCTGGGGCCAACGTCCTGACTTTC
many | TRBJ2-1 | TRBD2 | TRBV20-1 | CSASGGIDEQFF | TGCAGTGCTAGCGGGGGGATCGATGAGCAGTTCTTC